This TCR beta chain was recorded in a study of radiation and T cells in renal cell carcinoma. The germline V gene encodes CDR1 MNHNY and CDR2 SVGAGI (reference sequence). The CDR3 is 14 amino acids. The ends were cut back, 6 bases at V and 8 bases at J, with 19 bases in the middle. Libraries were prepared by immunoSEQ multiplex PCR; TCRdb keeps only in-frame clonotypes and omits some of them. The sample has some 150,000 clones; about nine tenths are singletons. The time point here: blood 2 weeks post-SBRT. The sample's treatment: 15 Gy SBRT to primary tumor, nephrectomy 4 weeks later. This renal cell carcinoma was of the clear cell type.

Material: blood, obtained from a patient whose treatment included radiotherapy and nephrectomy. The chain recombines TRBV6-6 with TRBJ1-2; D is ambiguous. This TCR derives from a woman between 50 and 59 years old with renal cell carcinoma. The DNA for the CDR3 is TGTGCCAGCAGGCCCCAAGTGGCTTCGGGAGGCTACACCTTC. This gives the protein CASRPQVASGGYTF.